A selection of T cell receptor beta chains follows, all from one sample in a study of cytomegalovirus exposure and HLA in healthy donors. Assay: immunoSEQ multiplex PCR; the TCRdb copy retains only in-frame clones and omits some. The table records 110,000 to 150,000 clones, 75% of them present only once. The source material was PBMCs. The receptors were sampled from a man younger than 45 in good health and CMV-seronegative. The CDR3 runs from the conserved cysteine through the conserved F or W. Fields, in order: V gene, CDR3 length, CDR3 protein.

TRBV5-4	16	CASSMGQGATNEKLFF
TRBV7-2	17	CASSPIPSGSSYNEQFF
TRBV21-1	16	CASSKVDRGLSNEQYF
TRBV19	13	CASSGQGGFGYTF
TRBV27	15	CASSSWTGSQETQYF
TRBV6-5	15	CASSRAGQDSYEQYF
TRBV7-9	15	CASSPRAAVIGEQYF
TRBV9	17	CASSDSRTGTRNTEAFF
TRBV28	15	CASSLGQRGNRPQHF
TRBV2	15	CASGPHRGDTGELFF
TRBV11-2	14	CASSLDLGGDEQYF
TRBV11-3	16	CASSPPAGGSTGELFF
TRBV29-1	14	CSVAGDSSGNTIYF
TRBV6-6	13	CASRRTDTDTQYF
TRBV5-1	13	CASSPGNTDTQYF
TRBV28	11	CASPISGEAFF
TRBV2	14	CASSSGVAKNIQYF
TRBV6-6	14	CASTRTQGNQPQHF
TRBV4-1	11	CASRGAGELFF
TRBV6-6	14	CASRGRQGSTEAFF
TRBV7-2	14	CASSLSGGPYEQYF
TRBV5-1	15	CASSLGLGVDNEQFF
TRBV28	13	CASSRSTNEKLFF
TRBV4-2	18	CASSSGTSGGLEFNEQFF
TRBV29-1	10	CSVGQPEAFF
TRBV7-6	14	CASSFTDTVEKLFF
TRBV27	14	CASSLSLQENTQYF
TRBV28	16	CASSSRTGGSNQPQHF
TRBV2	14	CASRRERSSYEQYF
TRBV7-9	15	CASSSGWGDEETQYF
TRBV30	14	CAWSVTGGGYGYTF
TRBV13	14	CASSLTRDDYEQYF
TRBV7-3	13	CASSQGQGDNPFF
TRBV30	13	CAWSPGTSYGYTF
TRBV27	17	CASSFPGTSGGYHEQFF
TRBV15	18	CATSRDGTSWGGNYGYTF